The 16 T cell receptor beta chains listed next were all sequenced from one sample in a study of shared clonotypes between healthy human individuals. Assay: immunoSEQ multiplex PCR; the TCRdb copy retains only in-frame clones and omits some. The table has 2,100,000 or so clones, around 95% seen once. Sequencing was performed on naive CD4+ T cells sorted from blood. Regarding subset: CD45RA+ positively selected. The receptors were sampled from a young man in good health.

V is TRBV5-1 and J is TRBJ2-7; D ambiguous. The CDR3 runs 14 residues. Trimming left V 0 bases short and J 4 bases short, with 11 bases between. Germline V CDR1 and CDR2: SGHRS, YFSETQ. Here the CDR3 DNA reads TGCGCCAGCAGCTTGGAAGGCAGCGTTTACGAGCAGTACTTC. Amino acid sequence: CASSLEGSVYEQYF.

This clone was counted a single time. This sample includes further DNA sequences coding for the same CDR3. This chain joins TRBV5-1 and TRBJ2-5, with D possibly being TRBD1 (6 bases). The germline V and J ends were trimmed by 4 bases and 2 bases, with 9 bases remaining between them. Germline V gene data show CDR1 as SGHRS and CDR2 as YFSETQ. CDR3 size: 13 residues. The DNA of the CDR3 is TGCGCCAGCAGCGGGGGACAACAAGAGACCCAGTACTTC. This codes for CASSGGQQETQYF.

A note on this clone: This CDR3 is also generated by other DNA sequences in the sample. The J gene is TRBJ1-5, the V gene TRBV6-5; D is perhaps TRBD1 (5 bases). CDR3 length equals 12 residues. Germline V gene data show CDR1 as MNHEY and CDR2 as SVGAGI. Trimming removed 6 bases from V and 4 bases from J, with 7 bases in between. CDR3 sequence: CASSSGNQPQHF. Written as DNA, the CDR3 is TGTGCCAGCAGCTCAGGGAATCAGCCCCAGCATTTT.

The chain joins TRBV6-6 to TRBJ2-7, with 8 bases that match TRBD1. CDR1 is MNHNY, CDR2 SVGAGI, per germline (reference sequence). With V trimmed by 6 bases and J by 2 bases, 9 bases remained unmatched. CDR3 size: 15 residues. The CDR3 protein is CASRSTGTGTYEQYF. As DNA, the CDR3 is TGTGCCAGCAGATCCACCGGGACAGGAACCTACGAGCAGTACTTC.

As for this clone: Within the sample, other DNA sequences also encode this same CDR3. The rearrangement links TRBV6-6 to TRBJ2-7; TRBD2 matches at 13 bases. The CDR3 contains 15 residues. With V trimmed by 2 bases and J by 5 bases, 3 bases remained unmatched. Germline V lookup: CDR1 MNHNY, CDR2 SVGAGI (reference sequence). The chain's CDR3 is CASSYPGLAGDEQYF. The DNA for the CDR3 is TGTGCCAGCAGTTACCCTGGACTAGCGGGAGACGAGCAGTACTTC.

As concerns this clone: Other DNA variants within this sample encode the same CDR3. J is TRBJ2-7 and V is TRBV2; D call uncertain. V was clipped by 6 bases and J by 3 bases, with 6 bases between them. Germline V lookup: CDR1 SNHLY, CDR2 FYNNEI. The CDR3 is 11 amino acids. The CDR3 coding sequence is TGTGCCAGCAGGGGGTACTACGAGCAGTACTTC. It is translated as CASRGYYEQYF.

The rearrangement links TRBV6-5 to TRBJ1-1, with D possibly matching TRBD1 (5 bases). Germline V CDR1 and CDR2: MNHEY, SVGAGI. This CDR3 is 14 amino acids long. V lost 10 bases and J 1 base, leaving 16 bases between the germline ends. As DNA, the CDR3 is TGTGCCACCAAGCGCTGGGGGGGGAACACTGAAGCTTTCTTT. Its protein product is CATKRWGGNTEAFF.

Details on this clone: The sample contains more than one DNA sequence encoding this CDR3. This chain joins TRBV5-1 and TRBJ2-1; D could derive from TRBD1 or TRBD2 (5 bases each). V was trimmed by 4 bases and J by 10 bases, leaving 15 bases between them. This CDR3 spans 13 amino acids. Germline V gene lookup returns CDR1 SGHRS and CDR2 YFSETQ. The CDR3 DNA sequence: TGCGCCAGCAGCCCCGGGACGCAGGGCGAGCAGTTCTTC. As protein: CASSPGTQGEQFF. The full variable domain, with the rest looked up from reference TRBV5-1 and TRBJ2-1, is KAGVTQTPRYLIKTRGQQVTLSCSPISGHRSVSWYQQTPGQGLQFLFEYFSETQRNKGNFPGRFSGRQFSNSRSEMNVSTLELGDSALYLCASSPGTQGEQFFGPGTRLTVL.

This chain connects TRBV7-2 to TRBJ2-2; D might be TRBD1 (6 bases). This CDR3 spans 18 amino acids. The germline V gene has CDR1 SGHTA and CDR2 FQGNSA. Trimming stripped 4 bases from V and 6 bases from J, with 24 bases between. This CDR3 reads CASSSGSPGDNYPGELFF. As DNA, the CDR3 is TGTGCCAGCAGCTCAGGGTCCCCCGGGGACAACTACCCCGGGGAGCTGTTTTTT.

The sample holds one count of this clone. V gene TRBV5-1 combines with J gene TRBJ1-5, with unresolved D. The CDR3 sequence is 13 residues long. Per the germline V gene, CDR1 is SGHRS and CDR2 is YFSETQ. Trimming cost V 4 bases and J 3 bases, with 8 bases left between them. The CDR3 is CASSIDTNQPQHF. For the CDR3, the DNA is TGCGCCAGCAGCATAGACACCAATCAGCCCCAGCATTTT.

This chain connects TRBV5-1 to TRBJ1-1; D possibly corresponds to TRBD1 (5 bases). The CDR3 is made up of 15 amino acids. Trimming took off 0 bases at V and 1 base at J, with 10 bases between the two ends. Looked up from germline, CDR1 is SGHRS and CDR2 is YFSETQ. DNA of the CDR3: TGCGCCAGCAGCTTGGTCAGGGCCTCGAACACTGAAGCTTTCTTT. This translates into CASSLVRASNTEAFF. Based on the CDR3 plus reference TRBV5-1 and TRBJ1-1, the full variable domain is KAGVTQTPRYLIKTRGQQVTLSCSPISGHRSVSWYQQTPGQGLQFLFEYFSETQRNKGNFPGRFSGRQFSNSRSEMNVSTLELGDSALYLCASSLVRASNTEAFFGQGTRLTVV.

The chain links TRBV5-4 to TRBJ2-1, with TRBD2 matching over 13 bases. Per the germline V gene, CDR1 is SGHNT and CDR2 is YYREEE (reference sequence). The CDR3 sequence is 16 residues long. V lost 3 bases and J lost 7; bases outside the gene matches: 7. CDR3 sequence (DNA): TGTGCCAGCAGCTCCTGGACTAGCGGGAGAGAGAATGAGCAGTTCTTC. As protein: CASSSWTSGRENEQFF.

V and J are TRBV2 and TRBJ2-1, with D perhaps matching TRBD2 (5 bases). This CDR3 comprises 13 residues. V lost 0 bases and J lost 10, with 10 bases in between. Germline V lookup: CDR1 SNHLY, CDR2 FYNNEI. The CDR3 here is CASSEALRLEQFF. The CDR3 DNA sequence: TGTGCCAGCAGTGAAGCGCTTCGACTAGAGCAGTTCTTC.

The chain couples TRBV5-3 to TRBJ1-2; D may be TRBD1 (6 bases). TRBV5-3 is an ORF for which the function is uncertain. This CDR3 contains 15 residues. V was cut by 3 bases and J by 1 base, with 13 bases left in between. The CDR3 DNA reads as TGTGCCAGAAGCTGTCTACAGGGACTTAACTATGGCTACACCTTC. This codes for CARSCLQGLNYGYTF.

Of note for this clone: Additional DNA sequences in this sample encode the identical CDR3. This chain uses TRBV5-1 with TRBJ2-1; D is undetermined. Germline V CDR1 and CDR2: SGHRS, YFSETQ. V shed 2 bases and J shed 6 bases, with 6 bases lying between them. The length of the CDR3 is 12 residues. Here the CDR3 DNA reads TGCGCCAGCAGCTTACAGACCAATGAGCAGTTCTTC. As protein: CASSLQTNEQFF.

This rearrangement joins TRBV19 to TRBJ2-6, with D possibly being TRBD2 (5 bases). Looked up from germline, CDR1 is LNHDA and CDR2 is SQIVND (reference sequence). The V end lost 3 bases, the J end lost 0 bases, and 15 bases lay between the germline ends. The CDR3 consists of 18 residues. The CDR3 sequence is CASSIAGPWGSGANVLTF. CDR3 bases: TGTGCCAGTAGTATTGCGGGTCCCTGGGGCTCTGGGGCCAACGTCCTGACTTTC. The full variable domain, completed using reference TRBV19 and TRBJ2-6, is DGGITQSPKYLFRKEGQNVTLSCEQNLNHDAMYWYRQDPGQGLRLIYYSQIVNDFQKGDIAEGYSVSREKKESFPLTVTSAQKNPTAFYLCASSIAGPWGSGANVLTFGAGSRLTVL.